This T cell receptor beta chain is from a study of Ad26.COV2.S vaccination and SARS-CoV-2 variants. Study as a whole: Doses of Ad26.COV2.S were injected into muscle once or twice, 56 days apart.

Details on this clone: Its target is not known.

The V and J ends lost 2 bases and 10 bases respectively, with 8 bases between them. Per the germline V gene, CDR1 is GTSNPN and CDR2 is SVGIG (reference sequence). The CDR3 is 11 amino acids. General observations from the study: For non-spike TCRs, breadth in vaccine recipients resembled that in placebo recipients.

As to treatment: around 19 received Ad26.COV2.S at low or high dose, single or two shots; five or six received placebo; per-sample allocation not given. The investigators took samples on day 63 after the first vaccine or placebo injection. SARS-CoV-2 spike from the Wuhan strain was encoded by the vaccine, an Ad26 vector. Profiled with immunoSEQ multiplex PCR; TCRdb holds only in-frame clones, not every one. The repertoire includes 300,000 to 400,000 clones, 80% to 90% of them detected once, and approximately 3.6% sits in the top ten. The V gene is TRBV30, the J gene TRBJ1-4; D not resolved. Sequencing was performed on peripheral blood, taken in a trial of Ad26.COV2.S vaccine versus placebo. The origin of this receptor is a person aged 18 to 65 who received the Ad26.COV2.S COVID-19 vaccine or a placebo. CDR3 nucleotides: TGTGCCTGGAGTATAGGAGGAAAACTGTTTTTT. It yields the protein CAWSIGGKLFF.